This T cell receptor beta chain was found in a study of OX40 agonist ivuxolimab in advanced cancers. Produced via immunoSEQ multiplex PCR; TCRdb's table is partial and in-frame only. The table shows tens of thousands of clones, with approximately 83% occurring only once. V dropped 1 base and J dropped 1 base, with 8 bases sitting between them. CDR1 is SGHTS, CDR2 YDEGEE, per germline. The length of the CDR3 is 14 residues. The sequences come from CD4+ or CD8+ T cells sorted from blood, collected in a trial of the OX40 agonist ivuxolimab. V usage is TRBV5-8 and J usage is TRBJ1-1, with D possibly being TRBD1 (5 bases). The clonotype was recovered from an adult with an advanced solid tumor such as melanoma, head and neck, liver or kidney cancer. The DNA for the CDR3 is TGTGCCAGCAGCTTGCTTGGGGCGAACACTGAAGCTTTCTTT. Translated, it gives CASSLLGANTEAFF.